The subject of this entry is one T cell receptor beta chain. What it binds is unknown. It was via CD45RO/CCR7/CD25/CD127/CD95/CD27 that CD4+ naive, central memory, regulatory and stem cell-like memory cells were sorted. The CDR3 has 14 residues. The V and J ends lost 6 bases and 5 bases respectively, with 17 bases between them. Looked up from germline, CDR1 is MNHEY and CDR2 is SVGAGI. Expressed TCRB transcripts were sequenced because the isolated RNA had all been reverse transcribed beforehand. The table came from immunoSEQ multiplex PCR; TCRdb's copy has only in-frame clones and leaves some out. The sample lists about 900,000 clones; 15% to 20% were seen once. This sample was included in a study of beta chain features in type 1 diabetes. In the study overall: The patients were much like the healthy donors in age, gender and cell yields. Study conclusions and caveats: When cDNA is sequenced, cells with high TCR expression could be over-represented.

The rearrangement links TRBV6-5 to TRBJ2-7, with a possible D match to TRBD2 (8 bases). Sequenced input: naive CD4+ T cells from blood. The receptor comes from a woman between 18 and 29 years old in good health. The CDR3: CASSNRGLGDEQYF. CDR3 sequence (DNA): TGTGCCAGCAGCAACAGGGGACTAGGTGACGAGCAGTACTTC.